This passage covers 13 T cell receptor beta chains from one sample sequenced in a study of Ad26.COV2.S vaccination and SARS-CoV-2 variants. The protocol was immunoSEQ multiplex PCR, while the TCRdb copy is restricted to in-frame clones and leaves out a portion. The repertoire has about 350,000 clones, roughly 94% of them found once; the top ten carry under 4%. The sample was peripheral blood, taken after recovery from COVID-19. These TCRs come from a human donor who had recovered from COVID-19.

The chain has TRBV27 and TRBJ2-7; 11 bases are a match to TRBD1. V lost 3 bases to trimming and J lost 5 bases; unmatched junction nucleotides: 9. The CDR3 totals 16 residues. Germline V CDR1 and CDR2: MNHEY, SMNVEV (reference sequence). The CDR3 is CASSFLPTGQGDEQYF. Written as DNA, the CDR3 is TGTGCCAGCAGTTTCTTACCTACGGGACAGGGGGACGAGCAGTACTTC.

The V and J genes are TRBV7-2 and TRBJ2-5, with D possibly called TRBD1 or TRBD2 (7 bases each). Per the germline V gene, CDR1 is SGHTA and CDR2 is FQGNSA. The V and J ends lost 4 bases and 5 bases respectively, with 17 bases between them. This CDR3 has 15 amino acids. CDR3 in amino acids: CASSSEGRGQETQYF. CDR3 bases: TGTGCCAGCAGCTCGGAGGGGAGGGGGCAGGAGACCCAGTACTTC.

The J gene is TRBJ2-1, the V gene TRBV5-1; 10 nucleotides align to TRBD2. Germline V gene data show CDR1 as SGHRS and CDR2 as YFSETQ. The CDR3 runs 19 residues. J lost 7 bases, V lost 5 bases, and 21 bases had no gene match. CDR3 region: CASRRGLPLAGSPKNEQFF. The CDR3 DNA reads TGCGCCAGCAGAAGGGGGCTCCCACTAGCGGGGAGCCCTAAGAATGAGCAGTTCTTC. The variable domain in full, with the rest retrieved from reference TRBV5-1 and TRBJ2-1, is KAGVTQTPRYLIKTRGQQVTLSCSPISGHRSVSWYQQTPGQGLQFLFEYFSETQRNKGNFPGRFSGRQFSNSRSEMNVSTLELGDSALYLCASRRGLPLAGSPKNEQFFGPGTRLTVL.

The chain recombines TRBV7-6 with TRBJ2-1; 7 bases map to TRBD2. This CDR3 region has 16 residues. Germline values: CDR1 SGHVS, CDR2 FNYEAQ. The ends lost 1 base at V and 2 bases at J; junction bases unmatched: 5. The CDR3 DNA sequence: TGTGCCAGCAGCTTAGGACTAGCCCATACCTACAATGAGCAGTTCTTC. Amino acids: CASSLGLAHTYNEQFF.

The chain carries TRBV20-1 and TRBJ2-2; weak D call: TRBD1 (5 bases). The CDR3 spans 11 residues. V lost 2 bases and J lost 7, with 5 bases in between. CDR1 DFQATT and CDR2 SNEGSKA come from the germline V gene (reference sequence). CDR3 bases: TGCAGTGCTAGAAGGGGCGGGGAGCTGTTTTTT. Translated, it gives CSARRGGELFF.

This clone was observed a single time. This chain joins TRBV25-1 and TRBJ2-2; no clear D gene. The CDR3 contains 14 residues. In germline, CDR1 is MGHDK, CDR2 SYGVNS. V shed 1 base and J shed 2 bases, with 5 bases lying between them. This CDR3 is CASSEWGNTGELFF. The DNA for the CDR3 is TGTGCCAGCAGTGAATGGGGAAACACCGGGGAGCTGTTTTTT.

The chain is built from TRBV7-9 and TRBJ2-7, with D tentatively TRBD1 or TRBD2 (5 bases each). V was pared by 1 base and J by 0 bases, with 10 bases between. CDR1 and CDR2 (germline): SEHNR, FQNEAQ (reference sequence). This CDR3 has 15 amino acids. CDR3: CASSLGGPYSYEQYF. Written as DNA, the CDR3 is TGTGCCAGCAGCTTAGGGGGACCATACTCCTACGAGCAGTACTTC.

This clone was found once. The rearrangement links TRBV2 to TRBJ2-7, with 8 nucleotides matching TRBD1. CDR1 is SNHLY and CDR2 is FYNNEI in the germline V gene. Losses at the gene ends were 7 bases for V and 6 bases for J; bases not matched to a gene: 14. The CDR3 is 15 residues long. The DNA of the CDR3 is TGTGCCAGCAAAACCCCCCAGGGGGCGCTTTCCGAGCAGTACTTC. The encoded protein is CASKTPQGALSEQYF.

The chain has TRBV9 and TRBJ2-2; D not certain. V gave up 4 bases and J gave up 5 bases, with 15 bases separating them. CDR1 and CDR2 (germline): SGDLS, YYNGEE. There are 15 residues in the CDR3. The CDR3 spells CASSPLGPGTGELFF. CDR3 nucleotide sequence: TGTGCCAGCAGCCCTCTAGGGCCCGGGACCGGGGAGCTGTTTTTT.

The chain couples TRBV2 to TRBJ2-7; the D is unclear. V lost 6 bases and J 1 base, leaving 7 bases between the germline ends. CDR1 and CDR2 from the germline V gene are SNHLY and FYNNEI. CDR3 length: 12 residues. CDR3 region: CASRGNSYEQYF. Here the CDR3 DNA reads TGTGCCAGCAGAGGTAATTCCTACGAGCAGTACTTC.

The chain links TRBV4-1 to TRBJ1-5; the D is unclear. The CDR3 covers 13 residues. V lost 0 bases and J lost 5, with 5 bases in between. Germline CDR1 MGHRA, CDR2 YSYEKL. The CDR3 sequence is CASSQDGDQPQHF. The DNA for the CDR3 is TGCGCCAGCAGCCAAGATGGGGATCAGCCCCAGCATTTT.

V gene TRBV19 combines with J gene TRBJ1-1; D gene uncertain. Germline-derived CDR1 and CDR2 are LNHDA and SQIVND (reference sequence). Deletions cut 3 bases from V and 11 bases from J, with 13 bases between. There are 12 residues in the CDR3. CDR3 nucleotides: TGTGCCAGTAGTATCGGTGGGCTGGGGGCTTTCTTT. Translation gives CASSIGGLGAFF.

The gene calls are TRBV29-1 and TRBJ1-1; D ambiguous. The germline V gene encodes CDR1 SQVTM and CDR2 ANQGSEA. This CDR3 comprises 13 residues. The germline V and J ends were trimmed by 4 bases and 1 base, with 10 bases remaining between them. The CDR3 loop is CSVVVGGNTEAFF. CDR3 coding DNA: TGCAGCGTTGTAGTGGGAGGGAACACTGAAGCTTTCTTT.